The entry that follows covers one T cell receptor (beta chain) sequence. V was clipped by 2 bases and J by 7 bases; unmatched bases: 4. Germline CDR1 and CDR2: MRHNA and SNTAGT. There are 14 residues in the CDR3. The data were obtained in a study of blood T cell repertoires in COVID-19. In the study overall: PBMCs, B-cell-depleted T cells, or T cells provided the cDNA or gDNA that made up the material.

How the authors handled the data: Amplification with reference gene primers provided the estimates of nucleated cell counts. The assay was immunoSEQ multiplex PCR, and TCRdb's table has in-frame clones only and misses some. V, J and clone size reflect that table, while D and trimming were determined from the DNA. The sample has under 250,000 clones, about 86% seen once. This receptor was identified in a man between 35 and 55 years old with active or convalescent COVID-19. V gene TRBV6-4 combines with J gene TRBJ2-2; TRBD1 aligns across 7 bases. The specimen sequenced was peripheral blood. The CDR3 coding sequence is TGTGCCAGCAGTGACCACGACAGGGTCGGGGAGCTGTTTTTT. Protein: CASSDHDRVGELFF.